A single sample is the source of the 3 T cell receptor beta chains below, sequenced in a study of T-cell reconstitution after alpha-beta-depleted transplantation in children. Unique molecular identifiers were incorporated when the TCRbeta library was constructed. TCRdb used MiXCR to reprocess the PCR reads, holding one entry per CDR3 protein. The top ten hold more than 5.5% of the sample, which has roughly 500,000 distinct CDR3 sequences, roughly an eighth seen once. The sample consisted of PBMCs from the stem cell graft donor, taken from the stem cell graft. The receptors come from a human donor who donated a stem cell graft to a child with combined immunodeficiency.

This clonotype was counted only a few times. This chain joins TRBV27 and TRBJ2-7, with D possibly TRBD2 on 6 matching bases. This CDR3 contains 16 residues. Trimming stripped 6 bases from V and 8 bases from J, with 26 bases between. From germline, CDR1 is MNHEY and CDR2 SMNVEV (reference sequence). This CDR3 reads CASSATPAGSTSKQYF. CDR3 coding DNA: TGTGCCAGCAGCGCAACCCCGGCGGGAAGTACGTCGAAGCAGTACTTC.

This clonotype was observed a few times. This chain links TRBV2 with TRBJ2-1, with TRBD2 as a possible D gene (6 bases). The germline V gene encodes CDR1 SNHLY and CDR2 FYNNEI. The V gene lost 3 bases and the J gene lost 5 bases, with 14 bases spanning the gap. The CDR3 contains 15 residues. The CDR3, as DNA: TGTGCCAGCAGTGATACGGGAGTGATTGACAATGAGCAGTTCTTC. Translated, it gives CASSDTGVIDNEQFF.

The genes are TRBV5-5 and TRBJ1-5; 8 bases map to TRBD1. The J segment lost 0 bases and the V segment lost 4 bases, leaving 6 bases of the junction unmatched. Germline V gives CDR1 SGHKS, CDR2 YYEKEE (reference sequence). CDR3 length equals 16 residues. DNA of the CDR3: TGTGCCAGCAGCCCTCTAACAGGGGGTAGCAATCAGCCCCAGCATTTT. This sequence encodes CASSPLTGGSNQPQHF.